These 3 T cell receptor beta chains originate from one sample sequenced in a study of CD8+ T cells in alopecia areata. RNA was isolated and reverse transcribed to cDNA, the sequencing template. The repertoire was sequenced with immunoSEQ multiplex PCR; TCRdb's copy has only in-frame clones and lacks some. The sample yields about 140,000 clones, 70% to 90% seen once. Indicated treatment: oral pan-JAK inhibitor, 5-10 mg twice daily. Here the sequenced sample was CD8+ T cells sorted from blood, taken at week 4, from a patient treated with tofacitinib. These receptors were obtained from a human donor with alopecia areata.

This chain links TRBV29-1 with TRBJ2-5; unclear D gene. CDR1 and CDR2 from the germline V gene are SQVTM and ANQGSEA. This CDR3 is built from 13 residues. The V and J ends lost 6 bases and 4 bases respectively, with 15 bases between them. In nucleotides, the CDR3 is TGCAGCGTCGCCGGCGAGGATGGAGAGACCCAGTACTTC. It specifies CSVAGEDGETQYF. Complete variable domain (other parts from reference TRBV29-1 and TRBJ2-5): SAVISQKPSRDICQRGTSLTIQCQVDSQVTMMFWYRQQPGQSLTLIATANQGSEATYESGFVIDKFPISRPNLTFSTLTVSNMSPEDSSIYLCSVAGEDGETQYFGPGTRLLVL.

V and J are TRBV30 and TRBJ2-7; TRBD1 matches at 7 bases. Germline CDR1 is GTSNPN and CDR2 is SVGIG (reference sequence). The CDR3 covers 13 residues. Trimming removed 5 bases from V and 2 bases from J; junction bases left unmatched: 6. The CDR3 sequence is CAWSTGFTYEQYF. The CDR3 DNA follows: TGTGCCTGGTCGACAGGGTTTACCTACGAGCAGTACTTC.

This chain joins TRBV5-4 and TRBJ1-2; no reliable D call. V was trimmed by 0 bases and J by 4 bases, leaving 16 bases between them. CDR3 length: 16 residues. The germline V gene has CDR1 SGHNT and CDR2 YYREEE (reference sequence). The CDR3 bases are TGTGCCAGCAGCTTGGCGGCAGCCCCACCTGGCTATGGCTACACCTTC. Translating gives CASSLAAAPPGYGYTF.